Below, one T cell receptor beta chain is given with its context. The antigen is not known. This specimen belongs to a study of shared clonotypes between healthy human individuals. Study observations and caveats: For naive CD4 cells, approximately 4.7% of clonotypes were shared across a handful of donors. Clonotype sharing among donors was expected to depend on sequencing depth. Generation probabilities of non-shared clonotypes were lower (relative to those shared by all four donors).

CD45RO-negative, CCR7-selected cells formed the naive CD8 fraction, which excluded terminally differentiated effector memory CD45RA+ cells. Germline V gene data show CDR1 as ENHRY and CDR2 as SYGVKD. V was pared by 2 bases and J by 3 bases, with 0 bases of the junction left unmatched. There are 13 residues in the CDR3. Replicate PCRs from sorted subsets contained roughly 190 ng DNA, which is tens of thousands of T cell genomes. Sequencing used immunoSEQ multiplex PCR; TCRdb keeps in-frame clones, though not all of them. The repertoire holds millions of clones, 93% seen once, with under 2% in the top ten.

The clonotype was recovered from a man aged 18 to 30 in good health. Some clones in this sample may be carry-over from other donors' samples. V usage is TRBV10-3 and J usage is TRBJ2-5; 7 nucleotides match TRBD2. Sequencing was carried out using naive CD8+ T cells from PBMCs. The CDR3 spells CAISEGGEETQYF. As DNA, the CDR3 is TGTGCCATCAGTGAGGGGGGGGAAGAGACCCAGTACTTC.